The entry below describes one T cell receptor (beta chain). Its antigen is not known. The data were taken from a study of cytomegalovirus exposure and HLA in healthy donors. Overall study results and limits: Overall, under 200 TCR beta chains were annotated as cytomegalovirus-associated. Within an earlier analysis, most TCR beta V segments proved productive either about 90% or about 30% of the time. In a later analysis, across HLA loci, associated TCR counts were highest for DRB1, lowest for HLA-C.

The CDR3 spans 15 residues. Germline-derived CDR1 and CDR2 are SGHNT and YENEEA. V was clipped by 1 base and J by 1 base, with 11 bases between them. PCR amplification relied on 60 Vbeta primers (plus 13 Jbeta primers). Some clones are missing from TCRdb's copy, which holds only in-frame ones; the method was immunoSEQ multiplex PCR. Among 74,000 or so clones listed, 70% to 85% were seen once. The J gene is TRBJ2-7, the V gene TRBV11-3, with D possibly being TRBD1 (5 bases). Sample: PBMCs. This receptor was obtained from a man between 45 and 60 years old in good health and CMV-seropositive. As DNA, the CDR3 is TGTGCCAGCAGCTTAGCGTTAGGGGTATCCTACGAGCAGTACTTC. Translation gives CASSLALGVSYEQYF.